The TCR beta chain under discussion was sequenced for a study of blood T cell repertoires in COVID-19. V lost 0 bases and J 2 bases, leaving 8 bases between the germline ends. The CDR3 spans 15 residues. Germline V gene data show CDR1 as SGDLS and CDR2 as YYNGEE. This clone is a singleton in its sample. The repertoire was sequenced with immunoSEQ multiplex PCR; TCRdb's copy has only in-frame clones and lacks some. The sample yields about 270,000 clones, about 90% seen once. This clonotype was obtained from a woman between 25 and 40 years old with acute COVID-19. The sequenced sample consisted of PBMCs or T cells enriched from blood (not recorded which). The J gene is TRBJ1-4, the V gene TRBV9, with D possibly being TRBD1 (5 bases). The CDR3 sequence is CASSVAGGTNEKLFF. Here the CDR3 DNA reads TGTGCCAGCAGCGTAGCTGGGGGGACTAATGAAAAACTGTTTTTT.